A selection of T cell receptor beta chains follows, all from one sample in a study of a mutant IDH1 vaccine in newly diagnosed glioma. Repertoires were generated with immunoSEQ multiplex PCR, while TCRdb's copy carries only in-frame clones and drops some. This sample carries under 40,000 clones, roughly 90% of them seen once, and the ten largest clones take 2% to 2.5%. These receptors are not linked to any known antigen. The sample consisted of PBMCs, taken from a glioma patient whose treatment included an IDH1 peptide vaccine. The receptor set was obtained from a middle-aged man with glioma. Each CDR3 is given with its conserved first and last residue. A D gene is named only where the DNA matches it firmly. Clone size appears in some rows only: once, few, many, or a class for an expanded clone.

v_call: TRBV5-6
j_call: TRBJ1-5
clone_size: -
d_call: -
cdr3_aa: CASSLGVASQPQHF
cdr3_nt: TGTGCCAGCAGCTTGGGAGTAGCGAGTCAGCCCCAGCATTTT

v_call: TRBV7-3
j_call: TRBJ2-2
clone_size: -
d_call: -
cdr3_aa: CASSIGPAGTVRAGELFF
cdr3_nt: TGTGCCAGCAGCATCGGCCCCGCGGGGACAGTGAGGGCCGGGGAGCTGTTTTTT

v_call: TRBV19
j_call: TRBJ2-7
clone_size: -
d_call: -
cdr3_aa: CATSVGRSNYEQYF
cdr3_nt: TGTGCCACTAGTGTGGGCAGGAGTAACTACGAGCAGTACTTC

v_call: TRBV2
j_call: TRBJ1-2
clone_size: -
d_call: -
cdr3_aa: CASSPRRGYTF
cdr3_nt: TGTGCCAGCAGTCCTAGGCGGGGCTACACCTTC

v_call: TRBV19
j_call: TRBJ2-5
clone_size: -
d_call: -
cdr3_aa: CASSISVEETQYF
cdr3_nt: TGTGCCAGTAGTATAAGTGTAGAAGAGACCCAGTACTTC

v_call: TRBV9
j_call: TRBJ2-6
clone_size: -
d_call: -
cdr3_aa: CASSVDVQGPGANVLTF
cdr3_nt: TGTGCCAGCAGCGTAGATGTTCAGGGACCCGGGGCCAACGTCCTGACTTTC

v_call: TRBV6-5
j_call: TRBJ1-2
clone_size: -
d_call: -
cdr3_aa: CASSTTDSYGYTF
cdr3_nt: TGTGCCAGCAGCACCACCGACAGTTATGGCTACACCTTC

v_call: TRBV19
j_call: TRBJ1-5
clone_size: -
d_call: -
cdr3_aa: CASSGAGLWPQHF
cdr3_nt: TGTGCCAGTAGTGGGGCAGGGCTATGGCCCCAGCATTTT

v_call: TRBV28
j_call: TRBJ1-4
clone_size: medium-sized
d_call: -
cdr3_aa: CASSLTLEKLFF
cdr3_nt: TGTGCCAGCAGTTTGACCCTCGAAAAACTGTTTTTT

v_call: TRBV19
j_call: TRBJ1-1
clone_size: few
d_call: -
cdr3_aa: CASSSYSTGTEAFF
cdr3_nt: TGTGCCAGTAGTTCCTATTCCACAGGGACGGAAGCTTTCTTT

v_call: TRBV10-3
j_call: TRBJ2-1
clone_size: -
d_call: TRBD1
cdr3_aa: CASKGDRGKDEQFF
cdr3_nt: TGTGCCAGCAAAGGGGACAGGGGGAAGGATGAGCAGTTCTTC

v_call: TRBV10-2
j_call: TRBJ2-3
clone_size: -
d_call: TRBD2
cdr3_aa: CASSGKIAGGPGTDTQYF
cdr3_nt: TGCGCCAGCAGTGGGAAGATAGCGGGAGGGCCGGGCACAGATACGCAGTATTTT

v_call: TRBV11-2
j_call: TRBJ2-3
clone_size: -
d_call: TRBD1
cdr3_aa: CASSKMPQGPTDTQYF
cdr3_nt: TGTGCCAGCAGCAAAATGCCACAGGGGCCCACAGATACGCAGTATTTT

v_call: TRBV21-1
j_call: TRBJ1-2
clone_size: -
d_call: -
cdr3_aa: CARGQGTYGYTF
cdr3_nt: TGTGCCAGGGGACAGGGCACCTATGGCTACACCTTC

v_call: TRBV11-2
j_call: TRBJ2-3
clone_size: once
d_call: -
cdr3_aa: CASSPQGSGTDTQYF
cdr3_nt: TGTGCCAGCAGCCCCCAAGGGAGTGGCACAGATACGCAGTATTTT

v_call: TRBV6-4
j_call: TRBJ2-2
clone_size: -
d_call: -
cdr3_aa: CASRESPNTGELFF
cdr3_nt: TGTGCCAGCAGAGAGTCTCCGAACACCGGGGAGCTGTTTTTT

v_call: TRBV7-2
j_call: TRBJ2-2
clone_size: -
d_call: TRBD2
cdr3_aa: CASSPRAAGGPRTGELFF
cdr3_nt: TGTGCCAGCAGCCCGAGGGCAGCGGGAGGGCCACGCACCGGGGAGCTGTTTTTT

v_call: TRBV21-1
j_call: TRBJ1-2
clone_size: -
d_call: -
cdr3_aa: CASNTGRPWTDYHGYTF
cdr3_nt: TGTGCCAGCAACACCGGCCGGCCTTGGACCGACTACCATGGCTACACCTTC

v_call: TRBV30
j_call: TRBJ1-2
clone_size: -
d_call: TRBD1
cdr3_aa: CAWSPNRGKNYGYTF
cdr3_nt: TGTGCCTGGAGTCCAAACAGGGGTAAGAACTATGGCTACACCTTC

v_call: TRBV7-9
j_call: TRBJ1-4
clone_size: -
d_call: -
cdr3_aa: CASSKSFGLTTNEKLFF
cdr3_nt: TGTGCCAGCAGCAAAAGTTTCGGACTGACAACTAATGAAAAACTGTTTTTT

v_call: TRBV5-1
j_call: TRBJ2-1
clone_size: -
d_call: TRBD1
cdr3_aa: CASSPDRGYEQFF
cdr3_nt: TGCGCCAGCAGCCCAGACAGGGGGTATGAGCAGTTCTTC

v_call: TRBV7-9
j_call: TRBJ1-1
clone_size: -
d_call: -
cdr3_aa: CASSPMAGQGTEAFF
cdr3_nt: TGTGCCAGCAGCCCAATGGCCGGGCAAGGGACTGAAGCTTTCTTT

v_call: TRBV29-1
j_call: TRBJ2-2
clone_size: -
d_call: -
cdr3_aa: CSVAHGANTGELFF
cdr3_nt: TGCAGCGTTGCCCACGGAGCGAACACCGGGGAGCTGTTTTTT

v_call: TRBV7-7
j_call: TRBJ1-5
clone_size: -
d_call: -
cdr3_aa: CASSLGRADQPQHF
cdr3_nt: TGTGCCAGCAGCCTGGGACGGGCAGATCAGCCCCAGCATTTT

v_call: TRBV19
j_call: TRBJ2-2
clone_size: -
d_call: -
cdr3_aa: CASSIERNTGELFF
cdr3_nt: TGTGCCAGTAGTATCGAGAGGAACACCGGGGAGCTGTTTTTT

v_call: TRBV28
j_call: TRBJ2-2
clone_size: -
d_call: TRBD1
cdr3_aa: CASSPGDRDTGELFF
cdr3_nt: TGTGCCAGCAGTCCAGGGGACAGGGACACCGGGGAGCTGTTTTTT

v_call: TRBV19
j_call: TRBJ1-1
clone_size: -
d_call: -
cdr3_aa: CASTRPNTEAFF
cdr3_nt: TGTGCCAGTACCAGGCCTAACACTGAAGCTTTCTTT

v_call: TRBV6-5
j_call: TRBJ2-1
clone_size: once
d_call: -
cdr3_aa: CASSYSIYVNNEQFF
cdr3_nt: TGTGCCAGCAGTTACTCGATCTATGTTAACAATGAGCAGTTCTTC

v_call: TRBV6-5
j_call: TRBJ2-2
clone_size: once
d_call: -
cdr3_aa: CASSYDSGTGELFF
cdr3_nt: TGTGCCAGCAGTTACGACAGCGGCACCGGGGAGCTGTTTTTT

v_call: TRBV7-2
j_call: TRBJ1-5
clone_size: -
d_call: -
cdr3_aa: CASSSGQLNQPQHF
cdr3_nt: TGTGCCAGCAGCTCTGGACAGCTTAATCAGCCCCAGCATTTT

v_call: TRBV6-1
j_call: TRBJ1-1
clone_size: once
d_call: -
cdr3_aa: CASSVEGPYRAFF
cdr3_nt: TGTGCCAGCAGTGTAGAGGGACCCTATCGGGCTTTCTTT

v_call: TRBV18
j_call: TRBJ2-2
clone_size: -
d_call: -
cdr3_aa: CASSRVGWRVYTGELFF
cdr3_nt: TGTGCCAGCTCACGGGTAGGCTGGAGGGTTTACACCGGGGAGCTGTTTTTT

v_call: TRBV15
j_call: TRBJ1-4
clone_size: -
d_call: TRBD1
cdr3_aa: CATSRDRGQGDRKLFF
cdr3_nt: TGTGCCACCAGCAGAGATAGGGGACAGGGCGATAGAAAACTGTTTTTT

v_call: TRBV5-5
j_call: TRBJ2-7
clone_size: -
d_call: -
cdr3_aa: CASSLEGYEQYF
cdr3_nt: TGTGCCAGCAGCTTGGAAGGCTACGAGCAGTACTTC

v_call: TRBV6-6
j_call: TRBJ1-1
clone_size: once
d_call: -
cdr3_aa: CASSYSRTTNTEAFF
cdr3_nt: TGTGCCAGCAGTTACTCTCGGACAACCAACACTGAAGCTTTCTTT

v_call: TRBV18
j_call: TRBJ2-3
clone_size: -
d_call: -
cdr3_aa: CASSPLGGTDTQYF
cdr3_nt: TGTGCCAGCTCACCACTCGGGGGCACAGATACGCAGTATTTT

v_call: TRBV7-9
j_call: TRBJ1-5
clone_size: -
d_call: TRBD1
cdr3_aa: CASSLGQGHNQPQHF
cdr3_nt: TGTGCCAGCAGCTTGGGACAGGGACACAATCAGCCCCAGCATTTT

v_call: TRBV7-2
j_call: TRBJ1-2
clone_size: once
d_call: -
cdr3_aa: CASSRQSNYGYTF
cdr3_nt: TGTGCCAGCAGCCGACAGAGTAACTATGGCTACACCTTC

v_call: TRBV6-1
j_call: TRBJ2-2
clone_size: -
d_call: -
cdr3_aa: CASRGAFNTGELFF
cdr3_nt: TGTGCCAGCCGGGGGGCCTTCAACACCGGGGAGCTGTTTTTT

v_call: TRBV9
j_call: TRBJ2-2
clone_size: -
d_call: TRBD2
cdr3_aa: CASSVGGGVTGELFF
cdr3_nt: TGTGCCAGCAGCGTAGGCGGGGGGGTTACCGGGGAGCTGTTTTTT

v_call: TRBV7-7
j_call: TRBJ2-5
clone_size: -
d_call: TRBD1
cdr3_aa: CASSEGTGGGQETQYF
cdr3_nt: TGTGCCAGCAGCGAAGGGACAGGGGGAGGCCAAGAGACCCAGTACTTC

v_call: TRBV7-9
j_call: TRBJ2-1
clone_size: -
d_call: TRBD1
cdr3_aa: CASRSPMTGPYNEQFF
cdr3_nt: TGTGCCAGCAGGTCCCCCATGACAGGGCCCTACAATGAGCAGTTCTTC

v_call: TRBV5-1
j_call: TRBJ1-2
clone_size: -
d_call: TRBD1
cdr3_aa: CASSFASGQGAQGYTF
cdr3_nt: TGCGCCAGCAGCTTCGCCTCGGGACAGGGGGCTCAGGGCTACACCTTC

v_call: TRBV9
j_call: TRBJ1-3
clone_size: -
d_call: TRBD1
cdr3_aa: CASSYGTAASGNTIYF
cdr3_nt: TGTGCCAGCAGCTACGGGACAGCAGCGTCCGGAAACACCATATATTTT

v_call: TRBV5-6
j_call: TRBJ1-2
clone_size: -
d_call: -
cdr3_aa: CASSRGVGYTF
cdr3_nt: TGTGCCAGCAGTCGAGGGGTTGGCTACACCTTC